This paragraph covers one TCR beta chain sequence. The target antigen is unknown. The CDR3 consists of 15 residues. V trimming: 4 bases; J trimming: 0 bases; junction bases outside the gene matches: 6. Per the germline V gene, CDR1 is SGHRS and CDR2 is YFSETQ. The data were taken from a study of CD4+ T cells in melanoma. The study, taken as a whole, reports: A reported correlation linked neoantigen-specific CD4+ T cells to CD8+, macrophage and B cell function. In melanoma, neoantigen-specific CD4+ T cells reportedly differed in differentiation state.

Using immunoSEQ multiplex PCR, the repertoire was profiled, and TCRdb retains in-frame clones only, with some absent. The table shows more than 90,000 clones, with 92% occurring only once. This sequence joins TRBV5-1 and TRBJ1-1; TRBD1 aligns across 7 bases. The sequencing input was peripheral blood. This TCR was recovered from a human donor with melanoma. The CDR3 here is CASSQKQGMNTEAFF. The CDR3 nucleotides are TGCGCCAGCAGCCAGAAACAGGGGATGAACACTGAAGCTTTCTTT.